Here is one T cell receptor (beta chain) with its context. The data derive from a study of blood T cell repertoires in COVID-19. Whole-study context: Collection of acute and convalescent COVID-19 samples took place in the United States, Italy and Spain. In each case, the material was cDNA or gDNA derived from T cells, B-cell-depleted T cells, or PBMCs.

Authors' analysis steps: Quantification of nucleated cells was approximated via reference gene primer amplification. Method: immunoSEQ multiplex PCR; TCRdb's copy keeps in-frame clones and lacks some. D and trimming were read from the DNA, whereas the V and J calls and clone size are those reported in that table. The sample shows about 230,000 clones, around nine tenths of them seen only once. From germline, CDR1 is LNHDA and CDR2 SQIVND (reference sequence). V was clipped by 6 bases and J by 2 bases; unmatched bases: 6. The CDR3 runs to 14 residues. The TCR originated in a woman between 18 and 29 years old who had recovered from COVID-19. The chain links TRBV19 to TRBJ2-5; TRBD1 aligns across 7 bases. Material for sequencing was peripheral blood. CDR3 protein: CASSLARGQETQYF. The CDR3 DNA follows: TGTGCCAGTAGCCTCGCCAGGGGGCAAGAGACCCAGTACTTC.